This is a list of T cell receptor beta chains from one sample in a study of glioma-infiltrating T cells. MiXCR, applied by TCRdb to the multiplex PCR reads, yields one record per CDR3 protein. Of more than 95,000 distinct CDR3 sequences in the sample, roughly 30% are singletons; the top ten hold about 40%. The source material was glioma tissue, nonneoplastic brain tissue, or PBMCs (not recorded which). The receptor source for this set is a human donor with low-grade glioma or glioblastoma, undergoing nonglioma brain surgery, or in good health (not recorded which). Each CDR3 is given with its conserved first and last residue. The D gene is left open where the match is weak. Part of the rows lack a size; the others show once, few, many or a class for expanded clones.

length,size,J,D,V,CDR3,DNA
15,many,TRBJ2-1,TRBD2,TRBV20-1,CSAISRGTSIDEQFF,TGCAGTGCTATTAGTAGGGGGACTAGCATCGATGAGCAGTTCTTC
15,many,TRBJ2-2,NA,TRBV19,CASSIAGYSTGELFF,TGTGCCAGTAGTATCGCAGGGTACTCCACCGGGGAGCTGTTTTTT
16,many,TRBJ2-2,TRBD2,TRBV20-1,CSARIPGLANTGELFF,TGCAGTGCTAGAATTCCGGGACTAGCTAACACCGGGGAGCTGTTTTTT
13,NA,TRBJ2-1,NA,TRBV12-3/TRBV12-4,CASTRQYYNEQFF,TGTGCCAGCACCCGACAGTATTACAATGAGCAGTTCTTC
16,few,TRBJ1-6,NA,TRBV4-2,CASSTLEGGLSSPLHF,TGTGCCAGCAGCACTCTGGAGGGGGGGTTAAGTTCACCCCTCCACTTT
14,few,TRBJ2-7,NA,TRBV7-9,CASSLKGQGGEQYF,TGTGCCAGCAGCTTAAAAGGGCAGGGAGGCGAGCAGTACTTC
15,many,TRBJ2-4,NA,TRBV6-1,CASSLTTGAKNIQYF,TGTGCCAGCAGCCTTACCACAGGGGCCAAAAACATTCAGTACTTC
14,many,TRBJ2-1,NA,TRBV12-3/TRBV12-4,CASALGGAENEQFF,TGTGCCAGCGCCCTTGGGGGGGCCGAGAATGAGCAGTTCTTC
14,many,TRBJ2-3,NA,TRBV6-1,CASSVGRNTDTQYF,TGTGCCAGCAGCGTCGGACGGAACACAGATACGCAGTATTTT
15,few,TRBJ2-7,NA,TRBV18,CASSPLEGLSYEQYF,TGTGCCAGCTCACCCCTAGAGGGGCTCTCCTACGAGCAGTACTTC
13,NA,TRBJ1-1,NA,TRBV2,CASRGRPGSEAFF,TGTGCCAGCCGGGGCAGGCCGGGCTCTGAAGCTTTCTTT
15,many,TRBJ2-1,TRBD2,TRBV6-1,CASSQTSGGASEQFF,TGTGCCAGCAGTCAGACTAGCGGGGGGGCCAGTGAGCAGTTCTTC
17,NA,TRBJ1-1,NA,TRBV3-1,CASSQVRHGTTNTEAFF,TGTGCCAGCAGCCAAGTAAGACACGGGACTACGAACACTGAAGCTTTCTTT
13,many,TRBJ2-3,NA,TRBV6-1,CASEGRGTDTQYF,TGTGCCAGCGAGGGACGTGGCACAGATACGCAGTATTTT
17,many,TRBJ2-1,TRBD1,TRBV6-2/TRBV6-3,CASSYTHRGPSYNEQFF,TGTGCCAGCAGTTACACTCACAGGGGACCCTCCTACAATGAGCAGTTCTTC
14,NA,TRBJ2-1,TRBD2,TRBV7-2,CATSDLKGGNEQFF,TGTGCCACCAGTGATTTAAAGGGAGGGAATGAGCAGTTCTTC
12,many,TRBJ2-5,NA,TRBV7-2,CASSLPSMTQYF,TGTGCCAGCAGCCTGCCCAGTATGACCCAGTACTTC
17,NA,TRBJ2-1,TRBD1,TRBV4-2,CASRQSQGTGDYNEQFF,TGTGCCAGCAGGCAAAGTCAGGGGACAGGGGACTACAATGAGCAGTTCTTC
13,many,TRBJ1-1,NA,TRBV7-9,CASSFEQNTEAFF,TGTGCCAGCAGCTTTGAACAGAACACTGAAGCTTTCTTT
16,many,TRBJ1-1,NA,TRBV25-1,CASSEDRKVGNTEAFF,TGTGCCAGCAGTGAAGACAGGAAGGTAGGGAACACTGAAGCTTTCTTT
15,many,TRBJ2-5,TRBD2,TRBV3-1,CASSSRGGTQETQYF,TGTGCCAGCAGCTCACGCGGGGGGACCCAAGAGACCCAGTACTTC
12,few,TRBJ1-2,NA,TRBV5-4,CASSTLSGGYTF,TGTGCCAGCAGCACCTTATCCGGGGGCTACACCTTC
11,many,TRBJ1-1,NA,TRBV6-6,CASSYVGEAFF,TGTGCCAGCAGTTACGTCGGGGAAGCTTTCTTT
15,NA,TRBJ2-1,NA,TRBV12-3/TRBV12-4,CASSTQGFPYNEQFF,TGTGCCAGCAGTACACAGGGCTTCCCTTACAATGAGCAGTTCTTC
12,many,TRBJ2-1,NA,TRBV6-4,CASSVSGDEQFF,TGTGCCAGCAGTGTCTCCGGTGATGAGCAGTTCTTC
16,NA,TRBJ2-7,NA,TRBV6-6,CASSHARGGDLYEQYF,TGTGCCAGCAGCCATGCGAGGGGCGGGGACCTCTACGAGCAGTACTTC
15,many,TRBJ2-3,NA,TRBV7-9,CASSLRQDGTDTQYF,TGTGCCAGCAGCTTACGACAGGACGGCACAGATACGCAGTATTTT
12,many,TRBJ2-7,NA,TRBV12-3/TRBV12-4,CASKSDSDEQYF,TGTGCCAGCAAGTCCGATTCTGACGAGCAGTACTTC
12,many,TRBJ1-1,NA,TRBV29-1,CSVSQGSTEAFF,TGCAGCGTTTCACAGGGTAGCACTGAAGCTTTCTTT
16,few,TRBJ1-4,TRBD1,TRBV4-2,CASSQPFGDRREKLFF,TGTGCCAGCAGCCAACCTTTCGGGGACAGGAGGGAAAAACTGTTTTTT
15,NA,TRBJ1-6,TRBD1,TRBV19,CASSMWDRINSPLHF,TGTGCCAGTAGTATGTGGGACAGGATTAATTCACCCCTCCACTTT
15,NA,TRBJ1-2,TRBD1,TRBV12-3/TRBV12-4,CASRRDRSANYGYTF,TGTGCCAGCAGGAGGGACAGGTCAGCTAACTATGGCTACACCTTC
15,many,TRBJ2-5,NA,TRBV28,CASSPLRPGRETQYF,TGTGCCAGCAGTCCCTTGCGTCCGGGGCGGGAGACCCAGTACTTC
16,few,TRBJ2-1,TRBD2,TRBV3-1,CASSQPGLARSNEQFF,TGTGCCAGCAGCCAACCGGGACTAGCGAGGTCGAATGAGCAGTTCTTC
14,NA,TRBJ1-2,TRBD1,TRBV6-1,CASSFQGAIYGYTF,TGTGCCAGCAGTTTCCAGGGGGCTATCTATGGCTACACCTTC
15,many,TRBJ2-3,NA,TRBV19,CASSLSGVSTDTQYF,TGTGCCAGTAGCTTGTCGGGGGTGAGCACAGATACGCAGTATTTT
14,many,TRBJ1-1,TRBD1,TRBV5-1,CASSFITGGTEAFF,TGCGCCAGCAGCTTTATAACAGGGGGCACTGAAGCTTTCTTT
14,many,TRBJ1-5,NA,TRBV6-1,CASRMGDSNQPQHF,TGTGCCAGCAGGATGGGAGATAGCAATCAGCCCCAGCATTTT
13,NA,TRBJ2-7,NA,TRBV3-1,CASSQEVSYEQYF,TGTGCCAGCAGCCAAGAGGTATCCTACGAGCAGTACTTC
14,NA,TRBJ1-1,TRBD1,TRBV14,CASSQHAGTDPPGF,TGTGCCAGCAGCCAGCACGCCGGGACAGATCCCCCGGGGTTT
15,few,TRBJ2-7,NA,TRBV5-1,CASSINSRALGEQYF,TGCGCCAGCAGCATAAACTCCCGTGCCCTTGGAGAGCAGTACTTC
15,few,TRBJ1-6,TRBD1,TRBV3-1,CASSARTGLNSPLHF,TGTGCCAGCAGCGCCCGGACAGGACTAAATTCACCCCTCCACTTT
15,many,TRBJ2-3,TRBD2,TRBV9,CASSISGGAPDTQYF,TGTGCCAGCAGCATTAGCGGGGGGGCTCCAGATACGCAGTATTTT
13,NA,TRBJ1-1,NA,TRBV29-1,CSVAVGLYTEALF,TGCAGCGTAGCCGTAGGGCTGTACACTGAAGCTCTCTTT
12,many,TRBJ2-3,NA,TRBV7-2,CASSLGRETQYF,TGTGCCAGCAGCTTAGGGAGGGAAACGCAGTATTTT
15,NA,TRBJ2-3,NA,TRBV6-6,CASSYSGVERDTQYF,TGTGCCAGCAGTTACTCAGGGGTTGAGAGAGATACGCAGTATTTT
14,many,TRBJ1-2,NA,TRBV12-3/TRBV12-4,CASSPGPDWGGYTF,TGTGCCAGCAGTCCGGGCCCCGATTGGGGTGGCTACACCTTC
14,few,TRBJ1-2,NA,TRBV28,CASSLSGDYSGYTF,TGTGCCAGCAGTTTGAGCGGGGACTACTCGGGCTACACCTTC
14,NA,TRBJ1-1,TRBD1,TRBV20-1,CSARRDRVITEAFF,TGCAGTGCTAGAAGGGACAGGGTTATCACTGAAGCTTTCTTT